Detailed here is one T cell receptor (beta chain). This clonotype appeared a few times. Its antigen has not been determined. No much larger clonotype is one base removed from it; base qualities were not supplied. This sample stems from a study of CD8 T cells in ankylosing spondylitis (dated by TCRdb to about 2017). For context, the study as a whole: The study set out to find disease-linked TCR variants by profiling T cell receptor beta repertoires in ankylosing spondylitis patients and healthy donors. The full study cohort comprised some 27 ankylosing spondylitis patients and some 110 healthy donors. Peripheral blood samples were taken, and synovial fluid was additionally collected from ankylosing spondylitis patients.

TCRdb shows the sequencer as Illumina HiSeq 2500. TCR beta libraries were prepared by quantitative 5'-RACE with molecular barcodes. The authors' pipeline ran thus. Disease-linked TCR variants were identified with a new computational method built on a probabilistic model of VDJ rearrangement. TCRdb ran its own pipeline on the public reads, namely fastp trimming at Q25 and MiXCR clone calling, and kept in-frame beta chains. For every CDR3 protein sequence, its rows merge into one entry that carries the most common genes and DNA. These V and J calls derive from TCRdb rather than the authors' analysis. The sample table contains hundreds of thousands of distinct CDR3 sequences; only one count was recorded for about 10% of them. In total, the top ten clones hold 0.51% of the sample. Results and caveats for the whole study, not just this receptor: Blood from ankylosing spondylitis patients appeared to be characterized by a TCR beta motif composed of about eight highly homologous amino acid variants. Significant enrichment of the disease-linked clones was reported in matched synovial fluid samples from ankylosing spondylitis patients. Some motif variants were previously reported in synovial fluid and blood of reactive arthritis patients, suggesting common disease-initiation mechanisms. A CD8+ phenotype was shown by the disease-linked clones, which were found at relatively low frequencies in peripheral blood.

The CDR3 contains 18 residues, cysteine and phenylalanine counted. Only the CDR3 DNA is retained, 54 bases long and in frame from the first base. Germline trimming amounts to 4 bases on V and 2 bases on J, with 8 as the count of junction bases outside the gene matches. Per the germline V gene (reference sequence), DFQATT is the CDR1 and SNEGSKA is the CDR2. Material for sequencing was blood, either unsorted or a sorted T cell fraction (not recorded which). The chain is made from TRBV20-1 and TRBJ2-1; TRBD2 fits 16 bases in the junction. This receptor was obtained from a male donor with ankylosing spondylitis. The CDR3 in this case is CSANPAGTSGRAYNEQFF. The bases read TGCAGTGCTAACCCCGCCGGGACTAGCGGGAGGGCCTACAATGAGCAGTTCTTC.